This TCR beta chain was recorded in a study of blood T cell repertoires in COVID-19. The CDR3 contains 14 residues. V trimming: 2 bases; J trimming: 10 bases; junction bases outside the gene matches: 10. CDR1 SEHNR and CDR2 FQNEAQ come from the germline V gene (reference sequence). Repertoires were generated with immunoSEQ multiplex PCR, while TCRdb's copy carries only in-frame clones and drops some. Of about 200,000 clones listed, 80% to 90% are singletons. The chain combines TRBV7-9 with TRBJ1-2; 7 bases line up with TRBD1. The sample consisted of peripheral blood. The clonotype originates from a man aged 55 to 70 who had recovered from COVID-19. The CDR3 DNA follows: TGTGCCAGCAGCTTATCGGGGACAGCTTCGTTCTACACCTTC. This translates into CASSLSGTASFYTF.